This TCR beta chain was documented in a study of shared clonotypes between healthy human individuals. Looking at the study overall: In total, the donors were a couple of women and a few men aged 18 to 49. CD4 naive and CD4 memory each took three plates per donor, while CD8 naive took two and CD8 memory one.

V was trimmed by 5 bases and J by 2 bases, leaving 10 bases between them. Germline CDR1 reads SNHLY; CDR2 reads FYNNEI. CDR3 length: 14 amino acids. It was at deep level that the assay was run. Some clones are missing from TCRdb's copy, which holds only in-frame ones; the method was immunoSEQ multiplex PCR. The table records around 100,000 clones, less than 80% of them present only once. This rearrangement joins TRBV2 to TRBJ2-1; tentative D call: TRBD2 (6 bases). Sequenced input: memory CD8+ T cells sorted from blood. The subset is: CD45RO+ cells pooled with CCR7-negative TemRA cells. The TCR originated in a woman aged 25 to 39 in good health. CDR3 DNA: TGTGCCAGCAGTTTAGCGGCTACCTACAATGAGCAGTTCTTC. It is translated as CASSLAATYNEQFF.